The 5 T cell receptor beta chains given below trace back to one sample, sequenced in a study of shared clonotypes between healthy human individuals. TCRdb's copy holds only in-frame clones and misses some; the assay was immunoSEQ multiplex PCR. This sample has 2,100,000 or so clones, with approximately 96% found just once. Sequences were obtained from naive CD4+ T cells sorted from blood. The subset: CD45RA+ positively selected. These receptor sequences come from a man between 18 and 35 years old in good health.

The chain combines TRBV19 with TRBJ1-3, with TRBD1 matching over 8 bases. Trimming removed 1 base from V and 2 bases from J; junction bases left unmatched: 4. The CDR3 length is 16 residues. Germline loops: CDR1 LNHDA, CDR2 SQIVND (reference sequence). CDR3 sequence: CASSIVTGGTGNTIYF. The CDR3 nucleotides read TGTGCCAGTAGTATAGTAACAGGGGGAACTGGAAACACCATATATTTT.

This chain uses TRBV18 with TRBJ2-1; TRBD1 matches 10 bases. CDR1 KGHSH and CDR2 LQKENI come from the germline V gene. The CDR3 is made up of 15 amino acids. The junction had 2 bases not matched to a gene; V was cut back by 1 base and J by 5 bases. The CDR3 DNA sequence: TGTGCCAGCTCACCACGACAGGGGGCCAACAATGAGCAGTTCTTC. As protein: CASSPRQGANNEQFF.

The chain recombines TRBV27 with TRBJ2-5, with D uncertain. The germline V and J ends were trimmed by 0 bases and 2 bases, with 7 bases remaining between them. This CDR3 contains 14 residues. Germline lookup yields CDR1 MNHEY and CDR2 SMNVEV (reference sequence). The CDR3 DNA reads TGTGCCAGCAGTTTATCGTTCCAGCAAGAGACCCAGTACTTC. Its protein product is CASSLSFQQETQYF.

V usage is TRBV6-1 and J usage is TRBJ1-5; possible D gene TRBD1, 5 bases. There are 13 residues in the CDR3. V was shortened by 4 bases and J by 6 bases, with 10 bases between the two germline ends. From germline, CDR1 is MNHNS and CDR2 SASEGT. CDR3 in amino acids: CASSVREGQPQHF. The CDR3 DNA is TGTGCCAGCAGTGTCAGGGAGGGTCAGCCCCAGCATTTT.

The chain joins TRBV5-4 to TRBJ1-3; 11 bases are shared with TRBD1. The CDR3 has 20 residues. The V gene end was trimmed by 3 bases and the J gene end by 2 bases; junction bases not matched to a gene: 16. The germline V gene has CDR1 SGHNT and CDR2 YYREEE (reference sequence). The CDR3 spells CASSWRGGQGDLRTGNTIYF. CDR3 sequence (DNA): TGTGCCAGCAGCTGGAGAGGGGGACAGGGGGACCTCAGGACTGGAAACACCATATATTTT.